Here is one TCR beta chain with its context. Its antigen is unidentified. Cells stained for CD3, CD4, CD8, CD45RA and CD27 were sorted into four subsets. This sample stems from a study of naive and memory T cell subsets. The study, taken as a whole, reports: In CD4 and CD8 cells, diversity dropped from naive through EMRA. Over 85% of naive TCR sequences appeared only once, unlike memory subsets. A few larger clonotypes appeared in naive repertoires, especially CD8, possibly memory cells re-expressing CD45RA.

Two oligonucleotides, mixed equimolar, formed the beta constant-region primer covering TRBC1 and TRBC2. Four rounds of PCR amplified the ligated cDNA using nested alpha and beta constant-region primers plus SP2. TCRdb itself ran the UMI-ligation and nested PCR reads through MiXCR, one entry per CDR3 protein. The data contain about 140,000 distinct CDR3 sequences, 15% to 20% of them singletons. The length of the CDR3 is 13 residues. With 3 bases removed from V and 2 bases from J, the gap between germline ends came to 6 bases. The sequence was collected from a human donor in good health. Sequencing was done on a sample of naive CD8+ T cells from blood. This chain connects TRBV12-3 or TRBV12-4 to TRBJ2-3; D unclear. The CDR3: CASSFISTDTQYF. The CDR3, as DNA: TGTGCCAGCAGTTTTATTTCCACAGATACGCAGTATTTT.